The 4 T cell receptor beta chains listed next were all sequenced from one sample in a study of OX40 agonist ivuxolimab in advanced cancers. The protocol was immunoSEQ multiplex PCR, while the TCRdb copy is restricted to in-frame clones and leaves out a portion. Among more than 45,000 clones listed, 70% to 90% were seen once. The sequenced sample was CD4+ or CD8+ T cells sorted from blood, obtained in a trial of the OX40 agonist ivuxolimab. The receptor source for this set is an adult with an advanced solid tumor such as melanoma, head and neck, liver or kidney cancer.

The CDR3 DNA sequence: TGTGCCAGCAACCTAGGACAGTGGGCGCCCCAGCATTTT. This gives the protein CASNLGQWAPQHF. The V and J genes are TRBV6-1 and TRBJ1-5, with D possibly being TRBD1 (6 bases). The CDR3 runs 13 residues. V dropped 7 bases and J dropped 9 bases, with 16 bases sitting between them. Germline assignment: CDR1 MNHNS and CDR2 SASEGT.

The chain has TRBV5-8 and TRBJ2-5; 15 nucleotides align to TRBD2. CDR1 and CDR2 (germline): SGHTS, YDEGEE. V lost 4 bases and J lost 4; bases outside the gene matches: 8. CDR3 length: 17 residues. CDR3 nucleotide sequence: TGTGCCAGCAGCCTACGGACTAGCGGGGGGGCCGGAGAGACCCAGTACTTC. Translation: CASSLRTSGGAGETQYF.

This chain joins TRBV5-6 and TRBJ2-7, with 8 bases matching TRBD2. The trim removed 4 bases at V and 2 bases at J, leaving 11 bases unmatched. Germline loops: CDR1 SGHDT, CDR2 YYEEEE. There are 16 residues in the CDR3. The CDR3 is CASSVGAGTRTYEQYF. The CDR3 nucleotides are TGTGCCAGCAGCGTAGGGGCCGGGACTAGGACCTACGAGCAGTACTTC.

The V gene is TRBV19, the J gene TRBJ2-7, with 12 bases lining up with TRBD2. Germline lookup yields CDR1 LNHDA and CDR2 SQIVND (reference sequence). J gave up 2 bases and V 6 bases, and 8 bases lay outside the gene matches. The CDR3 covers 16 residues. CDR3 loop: CASSTTSGRTPYEQYF. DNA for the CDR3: TGTGCCAGTAGCACCACTAGCGGGAGGACCCCCTACGAGCAGTACTTC. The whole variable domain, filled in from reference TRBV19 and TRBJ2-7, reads DGGITQSPKYLFRKEGQNVTLSCEQNLNHDAMYWYRQDPGQGLRLIYYSQIVNDFQKGDIAEGYSVSREKKESFPLTVTSAQKNPTAFYLCASSTTSGRTPYEQYFGPGTRLTVT.